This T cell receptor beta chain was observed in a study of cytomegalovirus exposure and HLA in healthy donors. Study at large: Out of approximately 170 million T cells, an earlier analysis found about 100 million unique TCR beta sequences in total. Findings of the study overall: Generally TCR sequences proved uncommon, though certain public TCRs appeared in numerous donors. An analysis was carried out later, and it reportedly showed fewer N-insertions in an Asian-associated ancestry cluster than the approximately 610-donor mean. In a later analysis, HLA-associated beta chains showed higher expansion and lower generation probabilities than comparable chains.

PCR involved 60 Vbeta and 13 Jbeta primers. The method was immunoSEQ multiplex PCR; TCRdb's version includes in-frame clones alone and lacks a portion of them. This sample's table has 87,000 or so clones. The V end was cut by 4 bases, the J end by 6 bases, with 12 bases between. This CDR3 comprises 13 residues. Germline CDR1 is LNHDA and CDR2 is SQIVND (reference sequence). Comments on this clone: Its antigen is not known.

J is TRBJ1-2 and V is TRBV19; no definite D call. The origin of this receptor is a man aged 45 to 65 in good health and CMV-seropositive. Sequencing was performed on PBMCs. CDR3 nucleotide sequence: TGTGCCAGTAGTAAATGGGGAGTCCATGGCTACACCTTC. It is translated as CASSKWGVHGYTF.